The 27 T cell receptor beta chains below come from one sample, sequenced in a study of T-cell reconstitution after alpha-beta-depleted transplantation in children. Preparation of the TCRbeta library used unique molecular identifiers. One entry per CDR3 protein results from TCRdb running MiXCR on the PCR reads. The table records 110,000 or so distinct CDR3 sequences, around 6.4% of them present only once. Specimen: PBMCs, mostly from graft donor cells, collected 360 days after TCRalphabeta/CD19-depleted stem cell transplant. Every receptor here comes from a male patient aged 2-10 years who had a stem cell transplant for acute lymphoblastic leukemia, so the T cells may come from the graft donor.

The table lists this clonotype with many counts. This chain joins TRBV29-1 and TRBJ2-3; 7 bases are a match to TRBD2. The CDR3 has 15 residues. CDR1 is SQVTM, CDR2 ANQGSEA, per germline. The junction had 9 bases not matched to a gene; V was cut back by 4 bases and J by 2 bases. The CDR3 here is CSVVWEGPPTDTQYF. The CDR3, as DNA: TGCAGCGTTGTGTGGGAGGGACCGCCCACAGATACGCAGTATTTT.

This clonotype was detected ten times or more. The J gene is TRBJ2-3, the V gene TRBV15; the D call may be TRBD1 or TRBD2 (6 bases each). Germline V gene lookup returns CDR1 LNHNV and CDR2 YYDKDF (reference sequence). This CDR3 has 14 amino acids. The germline V and J ends were trimmed by 3 bases and 6 bases, with 13 bases remaining between them. DNA of the CDR3: TGTGCCACCAGCAGGTCGGGGGCGGGGGATACGCAGTATTTT. Its protein product is CATSRSGAGDTQYF.

Many counts were recorded for this clonotype. The chain is built from TRBV10-3 and TRBJ2-7; D call uncertain. CDR3 length: 11 residues. Trimming removed 3 bases from V and 5 bases from J, with 5 bases in between. CDR1 and CDR2 (germline): ENHRY, SYGVKD. This CDR3 reads CAISDSHEQYF. The CDR3 coding sequence is TGTGCCATCAGTGACAGTCACGAGCAGTACTTC.

There are a few counts of this clonotype. The V and J genes are TRBV5-1 and TRBJ2-5; 7 positions match TRBD1. This CDR3 comprises 15 residues. With V trimmed by 0 bases and J by 3 bases, 5 bases remained unmatched. Germline assignment: CDR1 SGHRS and CDR2 YFSETQ. CDR3 bases: TGCGCCAGCAGCTTGGCCACAGGGGTAAAAGAGACCCAGTACTTC. Its protein is CASSLATGVKETQYF.

This clonotype was counted many times. The CDR3 DNA is TGTGCCAGCAGTCACACCGCAAGGACCGGGGAGCTGTTTTTT. It codes for CASSHTARTGELFF. The chain employs TRBV6-2 or TRBV6-3 and TRBJ2-2, with D hard to call. Trimming removed 5 bases at V and 5 bases at J, with 12 bases between. The CDR3 loop spans 14 amino acids. The germline V gene has CDR1 MNHEY and CDR2 SVGEGT.

There are many counts of this clonotype. CDR3 sequence reads: CASSLRQGRGETQYF. CDR3 bases: TGTGCCAGCAGCCTTAGACAGGGGAGGGGAGAGACCCAGTACTTC. The chain combines TRBV28 with TRBJ2-5; weak D call: TRBD1 (8 bases). Germline V CDR1 and CDR2: MDHEN, SYDVKM. There are 15 residues in the CDR3. Deletions cut 6 bases from V and 4 bases from J, with 18 bases between.

This clonotype showed up just a few times. This chain uses TRBV11-3 with TRBJ2-3, with 9 positions matching TRBD2. The trim removed 4 bases at V and 5 bases at J, leaving 7 bases unmatched. The length of the CDR3 is 15 residues. Germline V CDR1 and CDR2: SGHNT, YENEEA. This CDR3 is CASSSRGRGRDTQYF. The CDR3 DNA sequence: TGTGCCAGCAGCTCCCGCGGGAGGGGGCGAGATACGCAGTATTTT.

This clonotype was seen many times. The chain has TRBV7-9 and TRBJ2-1; 7 nucleotides line up with TRBD2. Germline V gives CDR1 SEHNR, CDR2 FQNEAQ (reference sequence). CDR3 size: 15 residues. V lost 1 base to trimming and J lost 6 bases; unmatched junction nucleotides: 6. The DNA of the CDR3 is TGTGCCAGCAGCTTAGGGCGGGAGAAGACCAATGAGCAGTTCTTC. Its translation is CASSLGREKTNEQFF. Using reference TRBV7-9 and TRBJ2-1 for the parts outside the CDR3, the full variable domain is DTGVSQNPRHKITKRGQNVTFRCDPISEHNRLYWYRQTLGQGPEFLTYFQNEAQLEKSRLLSDRFSAERPKGSFSTLEIQRTEQGDSAMYLCASSLGREKTNEQFFGPGTRLTVL.

The rearrangement uses TRBV7-2 and TRBJ2-1, with 11 positions matching TRBD2. The J segment lost 4 bases and the V segment lost 8 bases, leaving 13 bases of the junction unmatched. Germline V gene sequence: CDR1 SGHTA, CDR2 FQGNSA. The CDR3 length is 17 residues. CDR3 coding DNA: TGTGCCAGCTACGGGACGACCGGGACTAGCGGATACAATGAGCAGTTCTTC. Encoded protein: CASYGTTGTSGYNEQFF.

The count of this clonotype is one. With a much larger clone just one base away, this may be a read error. This chain connects TRBV5-6 to TRBJ2-7; a weak D match, TRBD2 (5 bases). Germline CDR1 and CDR2: SGHDT and YYEEEE. This CDR3 has 15 amino acids. The CDR3 nucleotides are TGTGCCAGCAGCTTTGAGAGACTACGAGCCTACGTGCAGTACTTC. Residues: CASSFERLRAYVQYF. The variable domain in full, completed from reference TRBV5-6 and TRBJ2-7, reads DAGVTQSPTHLIKTRGQQVTLRCSPKSGHDTVSWYQQALGQGPQFIFQYYEEEERQRGNFPDRFSGHQFPNYSSELNVNALLLGDSALYLCASSFERLRAYVQYFGPGTRLTVT.

This clonotype showed up many times. V usage is TRBV10-3 and J usage is TRBJ2-5; D gene uncertain. The ends were cut back, 4 bases at V and 4 bases at J, with 16 bases in the middle. Germline-derived CDR1 and CDR2 are ENHRY and SYGVKD. The CDR3 loop spans 15 amino acids. The CDR3 region has the DNA TGTGCCATCAGTGTTGGCAGAAGGGATCGAGAGACCCAGTACTTC. It specifies CAISVGRRDRETQYF.

The chain recombines TRBV6-5 with TRBJ2-5; TRBD1 matches at 7 bases. Germline V lookup: CDR1 MNHEY, CDR2 SVGAGI. The CDR3 has 15 residues. V was pared by 4 bases and J by 1 base, with 6 bases of the junction left unmatched. Here the CDR3 DNA reads TGTGCCAGCAGTTCGATCCGGGACAGCCAAGAGACCCAGTACTTC. Protein product: CASSSIRDSQETQYF.

This clonotype occurred many times. This sequence joins TRBV6-5 and TRBJ2-7; possible D gene TRBD2, 7 bases. There are 16 residues in the CDR3. Per the germline V gene, CDR1 is MNHEY and CDR2 is SVGAGI. V lost 0 bases, J lost 1 base, and 13 bases lay in between. Here the CDR3 reads CASSYSEGGPSYEQYF. CDR3 nucleotides: TGTGCCAGCAGTTACTCAGAGGGGGGGCCTTCCTACGAGCAGTACTTC.

The chain couples TRBV5-6 to TRBJ1-2, with D perhaps TRBD1 (6 bases). This CDR3 comprises 14 residues. Germline V gene data show CDR1 as SGHDT and CDR2 as YYEEEE. Trimming removed 1 base from V and 0 bases from J, with 7 bases in between. The CDR3 bases are TGTGCCAGCAGCTTGACAGGGACTAACTATGGCTACACCTTC. Protein product: CASSLTGTNYGYTF.

This clonotype was detected many times. V and J are TRBV29-1 and TRBJ2-3; D is undetermined. The CDR3 is made up of 13 amino acids. V was shortened by 5 bases and J by 6 bases, with 15 bases between the two germline ends. From germline, CDR1 is SQVTM and CDR2 ANQGSEA. CDR3 protein: CSVLYPAWDTQYF. The CDR3 bases are TGCAGCGTTCTTTACCCTGCTTGGGATACGCAGTATTTT.

This clonotype was detected many times. This chain uses TRBV5-1 with TRBJ2-1; tentatively, D is TRBD1 (6 bases). Between the trimmed V and J ends, which lost 4 bases and 9 bases, there was a span of 14 bases. This CDR3 comprises 13 residues. Germline CDR1 reads SGHRS; CDR2 reads YFSETQ. CDR3 DNA sequence: TGCGCCAGCAGCGTTAGGGGGTACGGTGAGCAGTTCTTC. Translation: CASSVRGYGEQFF. The full variable domain, rest sourced from reference TRBV5-1 and TRBJ2-1, is KAGVTQTPRYLIKTRGQQVTLSCSPISGHRSVSWYQQTPGQGLQFLFEYFSETQRNKGNFPGRFSGRQFSNSRSEMNVSTLELGDSALYLCASSVRGYGEQFFGPGTRLTVL.

This clonotype was counted ten times or more. The V and J genes are TRBV28 and TRBJ2-4; 7 positions match TRBD1. Unmatched junction bases numbered 2, after V lost 5 bases and J lost 4 bases. Germline CDR1 and CDR2: MDHEN and SYDVKM. The CDR3 covers 13 residues. DNA for the CDR3: TGTGCCAGCAGTGGGGACAGAAAAAACATTCAGTACTTC. Its protein is CASSGDRKNIQYF.

This clonotype was seen a few times. The chain carries TRBV2 and TRBJ2-3; the match to TRBD2 covers 8 bases. Germline loops: CDR1 SNHLY, CDR2 FYNNEI. The CDR3 has 17 amino acids. Trimming cost V 0 bases and J 4 bases; bases outside gene matches: 9. The CDR3 reads CASSEALRGGASDTQYF. CDR3 sequence (DNA): TGTGCCAGCAGTGAAGCCCTCCGGGGGGGGGCCTCAGATACGCAGTATTTT.

The rearrangement links TRBV7-2 to TRBJ2-1; TRBD2 matches at 7 bases. The CDR3 consists of 15 residues. V lost 2 bases to trimming and J lost 2 bases; unmatched junction nucleotides: 3. CDR1 and CDR2 from the germline V gene are SGHTA and FQGNSA. The CDR3 protein is CASSLQAGPYNEQFF. The CDR3 nucleotides read TGTGCCAGCAGCTTACAAGCGGGACCCTACAATGAGCAGTTCTTC.

This clonotype was counted ten times or more. The V call is TRBV5-1, the J call TRBJ1-2; weak D call: TRBD1 (5 bases). V lost 2 bases to trimming and J lost 8 bases, with 16 bases between them. Germline loops: CDR1 SGHRS, CDR2 YFSETQ. The CDR3 sequence is 14 residues long. CDR3 in amino acids: CASSFNRDSRGYTF. The CDR3 DNA is TGCGCCAGCAGCTTTAACCGAGACAGCCGCGGCTACACCTTC.

This clonotype was seen more than once but under ten times. CDR3 in DNA: TGTGCCAGCACTGTTCAGCGGGAGGGTATGGCAGATACGCAGTATTTT. It encodes CASTVQREGMADTQYF. V is TRBV7-6 and J is TRBJ2-3, with TRBD2 matching over 10 bases. Germline lookup yields CDR1 SGHVS and CDR2 FNYEAQ. With V trimmed by 7 bases and J by 4 bases, 11 bases remained unmatched. This CDR3 has 16 amino acids. The full variable domain, completed using reference TRBV7-6 and TRBJ2-3, is GAGVSQSPRYKVTKRGQDVALRCDPISGHVSLYWYRQALGQGPEFLTYFNYEAQQDKSGLPNDRFSAERPEGSISTLTIQRTEQRDSAMYRCASTVQREGMADTQYFGPGTRLTVL.

This clonotype has ten or more counts. V gene TRBV28 combines with J gene TRBJ1-1; D not certain. This CDR3 region has 12 residues. The V end lost 3 bases, the J end lost 5 bases, and 7 bases lay between the germline ends. Germline V gene data show CDR1 as MDHEN and CDR2 as SYDVKM. The CDR3 loop is CASSFPGTEAFF. CDR3 sequence (DNA): TGTGCCAGCAGTTTCCCAGGAACTGAAGCTTTCTTT.

This clonotype was recorded at least ten times. The V call is TRBV12-3 or TRBV12-4, the J call TRBJ2-3; D unresolved. The length of the CDR3 is 10 residues. The V gene lost 3 bases and the J gene lost 6 bases, with 1 base spanning the gap. CDR3 sequence: CASSLDTQYF. CDR3 DNA: TGTGCCAGCAGTTTGGATACGCAGTATTTT.

This clonotype was seen a handful of times. The CDR3 region is CASSLSATDTQYF. Written as DNA, the CDR3 is TGTGCCAGCAGCTTAAGCGCCACAGATACGCAGTATTTT. This sequence joins TRBV11-2 and TRBJ2-3; D is unresolved. Trimming shortened V by 2 bases and J by 2 bases, and 5 bases separated the two germline ends. Looked up from germline, CDR1 is SGHAT and CDR2 is FQNNGV. The CDR3 consists of 13 residues.

This clonotype has just a few counts. The chain recombines TRBV20-1 with TRBJ2-7; the match to TRBD1 covers 10 bases. Germline V lookup: CDR1 DFQATT, CDR2 SNEGSKA (reference sequence). The CDR3 is made up of 12 amino acids. Germline trimming cut 7 bases from V and 5 bases from J; bases unmatched to any gene: 5. In DNA form, the CDR3 reads TGCAGTGTAAGGGACAGGGGTCACGAGCAGTACTTC. Its protein product is CSVRDRGHEQYF.

To note about this clonotype: Given a much more abundant clone one base away, this may be a read error. V gene TRBV6-2 or TRBV6-3 combines with J gene TRBJ2-7; D is perhaps TRBD2 (6 bases). There are 13 residues in the CDR3. Germline lookup yields CDR1 MNHEY and CDR2 SVGEGT. The CDR3 bases are TGTGCCAGCTCCCGGGGGAGCTCCTACGAGGAGTACTTC. Protein sequence: CASSRGSSYEEYF.

This clonotype was observed many times. The genes are TRBV4-3 and TRBJ2-3, with D tentatively TRBD1 or TRBD2 (6 bases each). Germline V lookup: CDR1 LGHNA, CDR2 YSLEER. This CDR3 is 13 amino acids long. Trimming removed 3 bases from V and 4 bases from J, with 8 bases in between. The CDR3 DNA reads as TGCGCCAGCAGCCAGGGGGGCCCAGATACGCAGTATTTT. Its protein product is CASSQGGPDTQYF.